This entry lists 19 T cell receptor beta chains sequenced from one sample in a study of CD8 T cells in ankylosing spondylitis listed by TCRdb under 2017. Libraries were constructed by 5' RACE. TCRdb records Illumina HiSeq 2500 as the sequencer. The public reads were reanalyzed by TCRdb: fastp trimming at Q25, MiXCR alignment, in-frame beta chains only. All rows with the same CDR3 protein become a single entry with the most common DNA and genes. Counted in this sample were a few hundred thousand distinct CDR3 sequences; under 20% of them appeared once. Together, the top ten hold less than 35% of the sample. The sequenced sample was blood, either unsorted or a sorted T cell fraction (not recorded which). These receptors originate from a male donor with ankylosing spondylitis or in good health (not recorded which).

This clonotype was observed a handful of times. The chain uses TRBV7-2 and TRBJ2-3; D call uncertain. Looked up from germline, CDR1 is SGHTA and CDR2 is FQGNSA. The CDR3 totals 13 residues. Deletions cut 2 bases from V and 6 bases from J, with 9 bases between. In DNA, the CDR3 is TGTGCCAGCAGCTTAAATGGAGCGGATACGCAGTATTTT. Protein sequence: CASSLNGADTQYF.

Written as DNA, the CDR3 is TGTGCCAGCAGTTTCGGGACGCCCTCAGATACGCAGTATTTT. Protein: CASSFGTPSDTQYF. J is TRBJ2-3 and V is TRBV27; TRBD1 or TRBD2 may be the D gene (5 bases each). The CDR3 has 14 amino acids. Per germline, CDR1 MNHEY and CDR2 SMNVEV (reference sequence). The V end lost 3 bases, the J end lost 4 bases, and 11 bases lay between the germline ends.

This clonotype has ten or more counts. The rearrangement links TRBV20-1 to TRBJ2-1; 7 bases agree with TRBD1. Germline loops: CDR1 DFQATT, CDR2 SNEGSKA (reference sequence). The CDR3 has 13 amino acids. The V segment lost 3 bases and the J segment 1 base; nucleotides outside the gene matches: 0. The CDR3 reads CSARTGSYNEQFF. Here the CDR3 DNA reads TGCAGTGCTAGGACAGGGTCCTACAATGAGCAGTTCTTC.

This clonotype was observed a handful of times. This chain connects TRBV29-1 to TRBJ1-2; D is possibly TRBD1 (5 bases). Germline CDR1 and CDR2: SQVTM and ANQGSEA. The CDR3 consists of 11 residues. V was pared by 5 bases and J by 2 bases, with 6 bases between. Here the CDR3 DNA reads TGCAGCGTTTGGGACAACTATGGCTACACCTTC. It yields the protein CSVWDNYGYTF.

The CDR3 here is CASSSRDGALYEQYF. The CDR3 bases are TGTGCCAGCAGTTCCCGGGACGGCGCCTTATACGAGCAGTACTTC. The J gene is TRBJ2-7, the V gene TRBV27; D is perhaps TRBD1 or TRBD2 (5 bases each). Looked up from germline, CDR1 is MNHEY and CDR2 is SMNVEV (reference sequence). The V gene lost 4 bases and the J gene lost 4 bases, with 17 bases spanning the gap. The CDR3 sequence is 15 residues long.

This clonotype was observed a few times. For the CDR3, the DNA is TGCAGTGCTAGAGAAGTCCGTAATTCACCCCTCCACTTT. As protein: CSAREVRNSPLHF. The chain combines TRBV20-1 with TRBJ1-6, with no clear D. Germline CDR1 DFQATT, CDR2 SNEGSKA (reference sequence). This CDR3 is 13 amino acids long. V dropped 0 bases and J dropped 6 bases, with 6 bases sitting between them.

The V call is TRBV29-1, the J call TRBJ2-1; the match to TRBD2 covers 11 bases. J gave up 3 bases and V 6 bases, and 7 bases lay outside the gene matches. The CDR3 loop spans 15 amino acids. CDR1 is SQVTM and CDR2 is ANQGSEA in the germline V gene. The CDR3 DNA reads as TGCAGCGTGGAGGGACTAGCGGACTACTACAATGAGCAGTTCTTC. It yields the protein CSVEGLADYYNEQFF.

CDR3 sequence (DNA): TGTGCCAGCAGCACACCGGGACAGGGAGTTACAGATACGCAGTATTTT. Translating it yields CASSTPGQGVTDTQYF. This chain uses TRBV9 with TRBJ2-3; 9 bases match TRBD1. With 4 bases clipped from V and 3 bases from J, the junction kept 9 bases outside the gene matches. Per germline, CDR1 SGDLS and CDR2 YYNGEE. This CDR3 spans 16 amino acids.

The rearrangement links TRBV27 to TRBJ2-7, with 7 positions matching TRBD2. Trimming removed 0 bases from V and 0 bases from J; junction bases left unmatched: 8. CDR3 size: 17 residues. CDR1 and CDR2 (germline): MNHEY, SMNVEV (reference sequence). This CDR3 is CASSLSSGGGSSYEQYF. CDR3 nucleotide sequence: TGTGCCAGCAGTTTATCCTCTGGCGGGGGTAGCTCCTACGAGCAGTACTTC.

The chain couples TRBV20-1 to TRBJ2-3, with unresolved D. V shed 0 bases and J shed 2 bases, with 6 bases lying between them. The length of the CDR3 is 13 residues. Germline V gene lookup returns CDR1 DFQATT and CDR2 SNEGSKA (reference sequence). The CDR3 DNA sequence: TGCAGTGCTAGAGATAGTGACACAGATACGCAGTATTTT. This encodes CSARDSDTDTQYF.

This clonotype was recorded a few times. CDR3 nucleotides: TGTGCTAGTGGTTTGGGAACTAGTGAGCAGTTCTTC. It codes for CASGLGTSEQFF. The chain recombines TRBV12-5 with TRBJ2-1, with D possibly matching TRBD2 (5 bases). V was shortened by 1 base and J by 9 bases, with 7 bases between the two germline ends. This CDR3 is 12 amino acids long. CDR1 is LGHNT, CDR2 FRNRAP, per germline. The full variable domain, in which reference TRBV12-5 and TRBJ2-1 provide the parts outside the CDR3, is DARVTQTPRHKVTEMGQEVTMRCQPILGHNTVFWYRQTMMQGLELLAYFRNRAPLDDSGMPKDRFSAEMPDATLATLKIQPSEPRDSAVYFCASGLGTSEQFFGPGTRLTVL.

The V call is TRBV7-9, the J call TRBJ2-1; D is uncertain. Germline CDR1 reads SEHNR; CDR2 reads FQNEAQ (reference sequence). The V end was cut by 1 base, the J end by 9 bases, with 10 bases between. The CDR3 length is 13 residues. Written as DNA, the CDR3 is TGTGCCAGCAGCTTAGGCCGGGCTGGTGAGCAGTTCTTC. Translation gives CASSLGRAGEQFF. Together with reference TRBV7-9 and TRBJ2-1, the CDR3 gives the full variable domain: DTGVSQNPRHKITKRGQNVTFRCDPISEHNRLYWYRQTLGQGPEFLTYFQNEAQLEKSRLLSDRFSAERPKGSFSTLEIQRTEQGDSAMYLCASSLGRAGEQFFGPGTRLTVL.

V is TRBV19 and J is TRBJ1-1; perhaps TRBD1 as D (6 bases). Germline V CDR1 and CDR2: LNHDA, SQIVND (reference sequence). V dropped 7 bases and J dropped 5 bases, with 20 bases sitting between them. The CDR3 sequence is 15 residues long. The CDR3 sequence: CASTKNYGGRTEAFF. The CDR3 bases are TGTGCCAGTACCAAAAATTATGGGGGGCGAACTGAAGCTTTCTTT. The complete variable domain, with remaining parts taken from reference TRBV19 and TRBJ1-1, reads DGGITQSPKYLFRKEGQNVTLSCEQNLNHDAMYWYRQDPGQGLRLIYYSQIVNDFQKGDIAEGYSVSREKKESFPLTVTSAQKNPTAFYLCASTKNYGGRTEAFFGQGTRLTVV.

This clonotype appeared a few times. The gene calls are TRBV7-2 and TRBJ2-1; the match to TRBD2 covers 8 bases. Germline loops: CDR1 SGHTA, CDR2 FQGNSA. The CDR3 extends over 15 amino acids. V was clipped by 0 bases and J by 3 bases; unmatched bases: 1. CDR3 in DNA: TGTGCCAGCAGCTTAGCCGGGACTAGCTACAATGAGCAGTTCTTC. The encoded protein is CASSLAGTSYNEQFF. Based on the CDR3 plus reference TRBV7-2 and TRBJ2-1, the full variable domain is GAGVSQSPSNKVTEKGKDVELRCDPISGHTALYWYRQSLGQGLEFLIYFQGNSAPDKSGLPSDRFSAERTGGSVSTLTIQRTQQEDSAVYLCASSLAGTSYNEQFFGPGTRLTVL.

This clonotype has at least ten counts. J is TRBJ2-2 and V is TRBV29-1, with D maybe TRBD1 (6 bases). This CDR3 comprises 15 residues. Trimming pared 0 bases from V and 3 bases from J, leaving 11 bases between. Germline V gene data show CDR1 as SQVTM and CDR2 as ANQGSEA. CDR3 DNA: TGCAGCGTTGAAGAGGCCAGGGGAGACACCGGGGAGCTGTTTTTT. Translated: CSVEEARGDTGELFF.

This clonotype was seen more than once but under ten times. CDR3 region: CASSPGVALNEQFF. The CDR3 DNA follows: TGTGCCAGTAGCCCTGGGGTGGCGTTGAATGAGCAGTTCTTC. This chain connects TRBV19 to TRBJ2-1; D unclear. In germline, CDR1 is LNHDA, CDR2 SQIVND (reference sequence). CDR3 length equals 14 residues. The V end was cut by 6 bases, the J end by 7 bases, with 16 bases between.

In its sample, this clonotype was seen a few times. V gene TRBV5-1 combines with J gene TRBJ1-4; D possibly corresponds to TRBD1 (6 bases). This CDR3 contains 15 residues. CDR1 is SGHRS and CDR2 is YFSETQ in the germline V gene. V was clipped by 6 bases and J by 7 bases, with 19 bases between them. CDR3 in amino acids: CASTDRGLGGEKLFF. In DNA, the CDR3 is TGCGCCAGCACAGACCGGGGCCTAGGGGGTGAAAAACTGTTTTTT.

The chain combines TRBV25-1 with TRBJ2-7; 8 positions agree with TRBD2. J gave up 6 bases and V 8 bases, and 12 bases lay outside the gene matches. Germline-derived CDR1 and CDR2 are MGHDK and SYGVNS. This CDR3 has 14 residues. The CDR3 here is CASRSGLGFSEQYF. The DNA for the CDR3 is TGTGCCAGCCGCTCGGGACTAGGTTTTAGCGAGCAGTACTTC.

The gene calls are TRBV20-1 and TRBJ2-7; D perhaps matches TRBD2 (5 bases). Germline assignment: CDR1 DFQATT and CDR2 SNEGSKA (reference sequence). This CDR3 region has 11 residues. The CDR3: CGGLDAYEQYF. CDR3 in DNA: TGCGGCGGACTCGATGCCTACGAGCAGTACTTC.